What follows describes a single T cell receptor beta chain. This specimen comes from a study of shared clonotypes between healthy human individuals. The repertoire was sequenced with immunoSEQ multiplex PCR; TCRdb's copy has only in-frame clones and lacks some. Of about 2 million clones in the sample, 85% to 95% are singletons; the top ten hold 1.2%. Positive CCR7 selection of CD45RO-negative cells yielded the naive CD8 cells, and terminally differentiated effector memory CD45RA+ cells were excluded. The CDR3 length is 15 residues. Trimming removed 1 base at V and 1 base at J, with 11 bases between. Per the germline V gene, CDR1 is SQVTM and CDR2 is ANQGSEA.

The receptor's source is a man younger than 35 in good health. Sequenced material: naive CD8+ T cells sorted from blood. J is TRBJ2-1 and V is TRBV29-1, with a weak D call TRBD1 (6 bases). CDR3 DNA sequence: TGCAGCGTTGAAGGGGGGCCACAGTCCTACAATGAGCAGTTCTTC. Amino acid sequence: CSVEGGPQSYNEQFF.